Listed below are T cell receptor beta chains from one sample, sequenced in a study of blood T cell repertoires in COVID-19. TCRdb keeps only in-frame clones here, not all; method: immunoSEQ multiplex PCR. The table records over 120,000 clones, 75% to 85% of them present only once. The sequenced sample was peripheral blood. The source of these receptors is a woman older than 75 with active or convalescent COVID-19. The conserved cysteine and the conserved F or W are not part of the CDR3 here.

V	J	CDR3
TRBV28	TRBJ1-1	ASHIGDRLNTEAF
TRBV28	TRBJ1-5	ASSLYGVGQGFNQPQH
TRBV6-5	TRBJ1-3	ASSPLFSTIY
TRBV5-1	TRBJ1-1	ASSLIRDLGAEAF
TRBV7-8	TRBJ2-5	ASSFRRDRQETQY
TRBV5-4	TRBJ1-1	ASSLSTDDTEAF
TRBV5-6	TRBJ2-2	ASSMRTGWPGELF
TRBV6-5	TRBJ1-5	ASSWDILSNQPQH
TRBV7-9	TRBJ1-2	ASTQSGQGAFGYT
TRBV4-1	TRBJ1-5	ASSQDLTGGGQPQH
TRBV19	TRBJ1-5	ASSTEQGFTNQPQH
TRBV4-1	TRBJ2-3	ASSQVLRGRTDTQY
TRBV5-6	TRBJ1-2	ASSLRGSYGYT
TRBV6-5	TRBJ1-1	ASTKGGGSVTEAF
TRBV2	TRBJ1-5	ASSEALGPGSNQPQH
TRBV4-3	TRBJ2-5	ASSQDSRGQQTQY
TRBV5-1	TRBJ2-1	ASSPGTVYNEQF
TRBV6-6	TRBJ1-5	ASGGAQPQH
TRBV10-3	TRBJ1-4	ATRGGGSLEKLF
TRBV11-2	TRBJ2-3	ASSRTSGGALDTQY
TRBV7-9	TRBJ2-5	ASSRQGAAETQY
TRBV5-4	TRBJ1-1	ASSLGGVATEAF
TRBV6-5	TRBJ1-2	ASSSGNYGYT